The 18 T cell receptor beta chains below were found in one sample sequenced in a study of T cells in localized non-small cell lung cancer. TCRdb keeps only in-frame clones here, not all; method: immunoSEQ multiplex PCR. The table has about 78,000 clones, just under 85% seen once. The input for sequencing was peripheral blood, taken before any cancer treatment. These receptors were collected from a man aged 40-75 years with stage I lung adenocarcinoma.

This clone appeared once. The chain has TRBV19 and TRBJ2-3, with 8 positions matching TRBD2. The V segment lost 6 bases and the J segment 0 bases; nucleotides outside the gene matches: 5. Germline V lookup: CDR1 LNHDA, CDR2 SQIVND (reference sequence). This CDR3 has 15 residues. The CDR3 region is CASRDPSGSTDTQYF. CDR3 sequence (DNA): TGTGCCAGTAGGGACCCTAGCGGGAGCACAGATACGCAGTATTTT.

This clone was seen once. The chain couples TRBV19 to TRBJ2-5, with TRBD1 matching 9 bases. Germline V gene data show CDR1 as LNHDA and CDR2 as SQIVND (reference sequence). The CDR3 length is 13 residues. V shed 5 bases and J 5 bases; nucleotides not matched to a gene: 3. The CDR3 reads CASSLDRGETQYF. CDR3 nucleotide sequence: TGTGCCAGTAGTCTGGACAGGGGCGAGACCCAGTACTTC.

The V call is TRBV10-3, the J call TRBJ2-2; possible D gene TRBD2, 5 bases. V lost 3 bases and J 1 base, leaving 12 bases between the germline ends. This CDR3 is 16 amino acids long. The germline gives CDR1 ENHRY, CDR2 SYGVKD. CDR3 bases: TGTGCCATCAGTGATACGAGGGAAAAGAACACCGGGGAGCTGTTTTTT. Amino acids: CAISDTREKNTGELFF.

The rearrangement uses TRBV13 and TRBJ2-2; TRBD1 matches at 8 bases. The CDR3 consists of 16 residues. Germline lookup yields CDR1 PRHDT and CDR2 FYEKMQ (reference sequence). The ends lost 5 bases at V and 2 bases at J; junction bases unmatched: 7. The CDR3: CASSPQGTGNTGELFF. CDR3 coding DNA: TGTGCCAGCAGCCCCCAGGGGACAGGAAACACCGGGGAGCTGTTTTTT.

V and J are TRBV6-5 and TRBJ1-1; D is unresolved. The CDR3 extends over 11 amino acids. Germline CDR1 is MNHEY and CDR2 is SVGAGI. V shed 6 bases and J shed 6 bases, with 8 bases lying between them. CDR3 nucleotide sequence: TGTGCCAGCAGACGATATCCTGAAGCTTTCTTT. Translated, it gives CASRRYPEAFF.

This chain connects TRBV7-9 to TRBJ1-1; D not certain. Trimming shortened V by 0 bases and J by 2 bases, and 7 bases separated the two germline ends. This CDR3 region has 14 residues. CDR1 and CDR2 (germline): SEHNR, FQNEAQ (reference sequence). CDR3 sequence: CASSLALDNTEAFF. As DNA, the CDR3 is TGTGCCAGCAGCTTAGCGCTAGATAACACTGAAGCTTTCTTT.

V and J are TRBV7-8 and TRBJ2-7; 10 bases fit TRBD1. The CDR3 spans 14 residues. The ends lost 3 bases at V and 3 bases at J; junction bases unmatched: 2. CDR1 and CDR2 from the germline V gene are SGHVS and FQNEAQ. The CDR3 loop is CASSFRDRGYEQYF. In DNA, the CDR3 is TGTGCCAGCAGCTTCCGGGACAGGGGCTACGAGCAGTACTTC.

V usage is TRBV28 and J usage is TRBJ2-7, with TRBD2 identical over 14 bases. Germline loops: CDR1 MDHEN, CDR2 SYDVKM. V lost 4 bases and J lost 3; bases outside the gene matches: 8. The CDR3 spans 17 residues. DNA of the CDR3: TGTGCCAGCAGTTCGCCCATTGGGACTAGCGGGAGCTACGAGCAGTACTTC. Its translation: CASSSPIGTSGSYEQYF.

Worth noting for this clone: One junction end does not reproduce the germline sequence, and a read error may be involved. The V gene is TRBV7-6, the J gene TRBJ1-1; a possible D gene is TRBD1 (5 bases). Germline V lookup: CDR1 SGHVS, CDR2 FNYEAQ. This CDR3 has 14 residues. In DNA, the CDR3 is TGTGCCAGCAGCCTAGCGGGGGAGCACACTGAAGCTTTCTTT. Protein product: CASSLAGEHTEAFF.

CDR3: CASSLAEANTGELFF. The DNA for the CDR3 is TGCGCCAGCAGCTTGGCCGAAGCGAACACCGGGGAGCTGTTTTTT. The chain employs TRBV5-1 and TRBJ2-2; no reliable D call. The V gene's germline CDR1 is SGHRS and CDR2 YFSETQ. CDR3 length: 15 amino acids. V was clipped by 0 bases and J by 0 bases, with 6 bases between them.

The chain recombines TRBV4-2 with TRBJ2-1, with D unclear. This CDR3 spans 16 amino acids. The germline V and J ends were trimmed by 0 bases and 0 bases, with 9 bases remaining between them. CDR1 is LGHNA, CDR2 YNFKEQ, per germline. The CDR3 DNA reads TGTGCCAGCAGCCAAGATCCTAGAAGCTCCTACAATGAGCAGTTCTTC. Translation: CASSQDPRSSYNEQFF.

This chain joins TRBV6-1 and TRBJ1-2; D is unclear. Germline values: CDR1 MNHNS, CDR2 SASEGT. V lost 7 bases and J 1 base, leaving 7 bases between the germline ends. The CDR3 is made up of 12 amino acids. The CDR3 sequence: CASMDHNYGYTF. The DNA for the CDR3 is TGTGCCAGCATGGACCATAACTATGGCTACACCTTC.

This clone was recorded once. CDR3: CASSLTTGQGYGYTF. The CDR3 region has the DNA TGCGCCAGCAGCTTAACGACAGGGCAAGGCTATGGCTACACCTTC. J is TRBJ1-2 and V is TRBV5-1; 7 nucleotides match TRBD1. CDR1 and CDR2 from the germline V gene are SGHRS and YFSETQ. With V trimmed by 2 bases and J by 4 bases, 8 bases remained unmatched. This CDR3 has 15 residues. Full variable domain (remainder filled in from reference TRBV5-1 and TRBJ1-2): KAGVTQTPRYLIKTRGQQVTLSCSPISGHRSVSWYQQTPGQGLQFLFEYFSETQRNKGNFPGRFSGRQFSNSRSEMNVSTLELGDSALYLCASSLTTGQGYGYTFGSGTRLTVV.

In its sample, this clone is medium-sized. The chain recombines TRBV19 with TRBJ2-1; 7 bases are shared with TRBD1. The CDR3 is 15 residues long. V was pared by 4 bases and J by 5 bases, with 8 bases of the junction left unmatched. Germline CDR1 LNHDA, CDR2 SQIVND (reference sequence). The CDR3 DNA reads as TGTGCCAGTAGTAGAGGGGGCCCAACAAACAATGAGCAGTTCTTC. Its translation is CASSRGGPTNNEQFF.

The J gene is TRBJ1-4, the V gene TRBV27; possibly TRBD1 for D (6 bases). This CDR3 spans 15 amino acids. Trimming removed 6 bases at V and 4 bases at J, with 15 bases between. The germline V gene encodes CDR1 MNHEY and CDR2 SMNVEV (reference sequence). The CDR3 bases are TGTGCCAGCAGGCCTACAGACAGGCTTAATGAAAAACTGTTTTTT. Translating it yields CASRPTDRLNEKLFF.

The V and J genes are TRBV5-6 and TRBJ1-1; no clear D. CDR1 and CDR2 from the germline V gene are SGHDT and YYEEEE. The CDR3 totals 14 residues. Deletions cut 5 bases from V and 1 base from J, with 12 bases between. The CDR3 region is CASSRQVGNTEAFF. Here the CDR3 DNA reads TGTGCCAGCAGTCGGCAGGTGGGGAACACTGAAGCTTTCTTT.

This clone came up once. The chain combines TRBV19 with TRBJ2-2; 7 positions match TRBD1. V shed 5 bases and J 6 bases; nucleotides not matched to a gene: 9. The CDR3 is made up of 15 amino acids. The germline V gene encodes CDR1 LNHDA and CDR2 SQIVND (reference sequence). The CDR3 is CASSSRQGRAGELFF. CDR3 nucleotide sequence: TGTGCCAGTAGTTCACGACAGGGAAGGGCCGGGGAGCTGTTTTTT.

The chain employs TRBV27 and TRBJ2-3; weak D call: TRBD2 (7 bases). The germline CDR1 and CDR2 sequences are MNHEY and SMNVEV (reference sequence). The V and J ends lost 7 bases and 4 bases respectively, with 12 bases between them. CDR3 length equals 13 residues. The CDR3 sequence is CASNTGRADTQYF. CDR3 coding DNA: TGTGCCAGCAATACAGGGAGGGCAGATACGCAGTATTTT.